This TCR beta chain emerged from a study of blood T cell repertoires in COVID-19. Study at large: From the United States, Italy and Spain came samples of acute and convalescent COVID-19.

Assay: immunoSEQ multiplex PCR; the TCRdb copy retains only in-frame clones and omits some. This table holds 250,000 to 300,000 clones, approximately 90% found once. This clone turned up a few times. Residents of about two dozen US areas, aged about 18 to 95 years, made up the participants. Participants were placed into cohorts based on the clinical history they reported. The clonotype originates from a woman between 40 and 50 years old with acute COVID-19. Sequencing used PBMCs or T cells enriched from blood (not recorded which).

CDR3 in amino acids: CASSLRAGAKTDTQYF. CDR3 sequence (DNA): TGTGCCAGCAGCCTGCGTGCGGGGGCCAAGACAGATACGCAGTATTTT. The chain carries TRBV3-1 (or the pseudogene TRBV3-2) and TRBJ2-3; the D gene is possibly TRBD2 (7 bases). The CDR3 spans 16 residues. V was clipped by 4 bases and J by 3 bases, with 17 bases between them. CDR1 and CDR2 (germline): LGHDT, YNNKEL (reference sequence).